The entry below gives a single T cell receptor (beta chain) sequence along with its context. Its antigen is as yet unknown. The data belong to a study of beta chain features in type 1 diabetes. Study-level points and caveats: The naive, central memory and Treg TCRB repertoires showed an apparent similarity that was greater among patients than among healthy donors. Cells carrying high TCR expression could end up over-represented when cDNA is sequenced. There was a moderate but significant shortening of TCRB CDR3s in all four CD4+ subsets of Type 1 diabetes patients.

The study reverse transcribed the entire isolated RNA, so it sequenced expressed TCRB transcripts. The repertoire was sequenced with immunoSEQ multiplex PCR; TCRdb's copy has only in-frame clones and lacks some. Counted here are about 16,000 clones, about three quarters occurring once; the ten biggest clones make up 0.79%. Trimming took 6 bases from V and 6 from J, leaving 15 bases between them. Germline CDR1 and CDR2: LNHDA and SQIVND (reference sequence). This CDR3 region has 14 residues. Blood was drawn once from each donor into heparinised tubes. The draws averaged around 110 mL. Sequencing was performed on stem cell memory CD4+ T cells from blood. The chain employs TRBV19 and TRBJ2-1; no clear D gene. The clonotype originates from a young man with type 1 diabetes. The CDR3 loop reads CASSPTLEFNEQFF. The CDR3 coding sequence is TGTGCCAGTAGCCCGACGCTAGAGTTCAATGAGCAGTTCTTC.